This TCR beta chain stems from a study of OX40 agonist ivuxolimab in advanced cancers. Whole-study context: Those treated in dose escalation had hepatocellular carcinoma, melanoma, renal cell cancer or head and neck cancer. Partial responses were achieved by three patients, of whom one had hepatocellular carcinoma and two had cutaneous melanoma.

Study results and limitations: Still undetermined is the antigen specificity of the expanded peripheral T cells.

Assay: immunoSEQ multiplex PCR; the TCRdb copy retains only in-frame clones and omits some. Of some 43,000 clones detected, about 93% appear once; the ten largest clones hold about 11%. Blood got drawn at baseline, again on cycle 4 day 1, and then on cycle 7 day 1. This clone showed up just once. Its antigen is unidentified. The specimen was CD4+ or CD8+ T cells sorted from blood, collected in a trial of the OX40 agonist ivuxolimab. The TCR was taken from an adult with an advanced solid tumor such as melanoma, head and neck, liver or kidney cancer.

CDR3 nucleotides: TGTGCCAGGGAGGTCTATGGCTACACCTTC. Encoded protein: CAREVYGYTF. The gene calls are TRBV2 and TRBJ1-2; no firm D call. The CDR3 covers 10 residues. V lost 9 bases, J lost 4 bases, and 6 bases lay in between. CDR1 is SNHLY, CDR2 FYNNEI, per germline. Drawing the rest from reference TRBV2 and TRBJ1-2, the complete variable domain is EPEVTQTPSHQVTQMGQEVILRCVPISNHLYFYWYRQILGQKVEFLVSFYNNEISEKSEIFDDQFSVERPDGSNFTLKIRSTKLEDSAMYFCAREVYGYTFGSGTRLTVV.